The 3 T cell receptor beta chains reported below all come from one sample, sequenced in a study of shared clonotypes between healthy human individuals. Some clones are missing from TCRdb's copy, which holds only in-frame ones; the method was immunoSEQ multiplex PCR. This table has around 980,000 clones, 75% to 80% appearing once. The specimen sequenced was memory CD4+ T cells from PBMCs. Subset noted: CD45RA-negative fraction. All receptors derive from a man between 18 and 35 years old in good health. Some clones in this sample may be carry-over from other donors' samples.

The chain combines TRBV4-2 with TRBJ1-1, with TRBD1 matching 8 bases. Trimming removed 4 bases from V and 1 base from J; junction bases left unmatched: 5. Germline CDR1 is LGHNA and CDR2 is YNFKEQ. The CDR3 is 15 amino acids. The CDR3 protein is CASSRRQGTNTEAFF. In nucleotides, the CDR3 is TGTGCCAGCAGCCGACGACAGGGGACGAACACTGAAGCTTTCTTT.

The gene calls are TRBV2 and TRBJ2-5, with TRBD2 as a possible D gene (6 bases). This CDR3 has 13 amino acids. Germline V gene sequence: CDR1 SNHLY, CDR2 FYNNEI. V lost 7 bases, J lost 5 bases, and 14 bases lay in between. The CDR3 nucleotides are TGTGCCAGCAACGGGGGTGGCGGGGAGACCCAGTACTTC. This gives the protein CASNGGGGETQYF.

V is TRBV7-6 and J is TRBJ2-7, with D unclear. The germline gives CDR1 SGHVS, CDR2 FNYEAQ. This CDR3 has 13 residues. The V end lost 5 bases, the J end lost 3 bases, and 11 bases lay between the germline ends. For the CDR3, the DNA is TGTGCCAGCAGCCGAGACTTAAACTACGAGCAGTACTTC. This gives the protein CASSRDLNYEQYF.